A single sample gave rise to the 30 T cell receptor beta chains below, sequenced in a study of OX40 agonist ivuxolimab in advanced cancers. Method: immunoSEQ multiplex PCR; TCRdb's copy keeps in-frame clones and lacks some. The sample includes approximately 80,000 clones, roughly 85% seen only once; the top ten take roughly 0.61%. The specimen comprised CD4+ or CD8+ T cells sorted from blood, sampled in a trial of the OX40 agonist ivuxolimab. Every receptor here comes from an adult with an advanced solid tumor such as melanoma, head and neck, liver or kidney cancer.

The chain recombines TRBV2 with TRBJ2-5; 8 bases are shared with TRBD2. V trimming: 7 bases; J trimming: 5 bases; junction bases outside the gene matches: 12. Germline V gives CDR1 SNHLY, CDR2 FYNNEI. The CDR3 has 15 residues. For the CDR3, the DNA is TGTGCCAGCACCTTGGAGGCTAGCGGGCAGGAGACCCAGTACTTC. Amino acids: CASTLEASGQETQYF.

This sequence joins TRBV19 and TRBJ2-5; D is unresolved. The CDR3 has 13 amino acids. From germline, CDR1 is LNHDA and CDR2 SQIVND (reference sequence). V lost 7 bases, J lost 1 base, and 10 bases lay in between. The CDR3 DNA reads as TGTGCCAGTACCCCGACGGGCCAAGAGACCCAGTACTTC. This sequence encodes CASTPTGQETQYF.

This clone was seen a few times. The V gene is TRBV5-4, the J gene TRBJ1-3; D remains unclear. CDR3 size: 14 residues. Trimming took off 0 bases at V and 1 base at J, with 5 bases between the two ends. Germline CDR1 SGHNT, CDR2 YYREEE (reference sequence). CDR3 amino acids: CASSLGVSGNTIYF. CDR3 in DNA: TGTGCCAGCAGCTTGGGGGTTTCTGGAAACACCATATATTTT. Combining the CDR3 with reference TRBV5-4 and TRBJ1-3 gives the whole variable domain ETGVTQSPTHLIKTRGQQVTLRCSSQSGHNTVSWYQQALGQGPQFIFQYYREEENGRGNFPPRFSGLQFPNYSSELNVNALELDDSALYLCASSLGVSGNTIYFGEGSWLTVV.

The V and J genes are TRBV7-3 and TRBJ2-2; TRBD1 aligns across 9 bases. J was trimmed by 5 bases and V by 10 bases; bases with no gene match: 14. Germline V gene data show CDR1 as SGHTA and CDR2 as FQGTGA. This CDR3 is built from 16 residues. CDR3 nucleotide sequence: TGTGCCACCAATTCAACCGGGACAGGGAAAACCGGGGAGCTGTTTTTT. Residues: CATNSTGTGKTGELFF.

This chain links TRBV7-2 with TRBJ1-1; D might be TRBD1 (5 bases). Germline loops: CDR1 SGHTA, CDR2 FQGNSA. The CDR3 runs to 14 residues. V was trimmed by 2 bases and J by 1 base, leaving 8 bases between them. The CDR3 DNA is TGTGCCAGCAGCTTAAGGACAAAGAACACTGAAGCTTTCTTT. Translated: CASSLRTKNTEAFF.

The chain employs TRBV10-3 and TRBJ2-3, with D maybe TRBD2 (7 bases). Germline CDR1 ENHRY, CDR2 SYGVKD. The CDR3 is 14 residues long. Trimming left V 4 bases short and J 4 bases short, with 12 bases between. DNA for the CDR3: TGTGCCATCAGTGTTAGGGGGGGCGCAGATACGCAGTATTTT. Its translation: CAISVRGGADTQYF.

This chain connects TRBV7-2 to TRBJ2-3; 8 positions match TRBD2. The CDR3 runs 14 residues. Germline V gene data show CDR1 as SGHTA and CDR2 as FQGNSA. After removal of 5 bases from V and 5 bases from J, the junction contained 6 bases not matched to a gene. The CDR3 reads CASSLGRGGDTQYF. As DNA, the CDR3 is TGTGCCAGCAGCCTAGGTCGGGGGGGAGATACGCAGTATTTT.

The chain carries TRBV18 and TRBJ1-1, with a possible D match to TRBD1 (6 bases). CDR3 size: 14 residues. Deletions cut 8 bases from V and 2 bases from J, with 15 bases between. CDR1 and CDR2 from the germline V gene are KGHSH and LQKENI. The CDR3 sequence is CASIRTARNTEAFF. The CDR3 nucleotides are TGTGCCAGCATCAGGACAGCCAGAAACACTGAAGCTTTCTTT.

V and J are TRBV19 and TRBJ2-7, with D possibly matching TRBD2 (6 bases). The V end was cut by 6 bases, the J end by 3 bases, with 15 bases between. The germline V gene encodes CDR1 LNHDA and CDR2 SQIVND (reference sequence). This CDR3 region has 14 residues. CDR3 loop: CASSPEGRGYEQYF. The CDR3 DNA is TGTGCCAGTAGCCCGGAGGGCCGAGGCTACGAGCAGTACTTC.

This clone appeared a single time. CDR3 sequence reads: CASSLGGQGFTEAFF. CDR3 coding DNA: TGTGCCAGCAGCCTCGGAGGACAGGGATTCACTGAAGCTTTCTTT. The chain links TRBV7-3 to TRBJ1-1, with 8 bases identical to TRBD1. Germline assignment: CDR1 SGHTA and CDR2 FQGTGA. V was pared by 5 bases and J by 4 bases, with 9 bases of the junction left unmatched. This CDR3 has 15 residues.

This chain connects TRBV6-5 to TRBJ1-6, with D hard to call. Trimming removed 5 bases from V and 8 bases from J, with 13 bases in between. Looked up from germline, CDR1 is MNHEY and CDR2 is SVGAGI. This CDR3 has 14 residues. This CDR3 reads CASSRQVVDSPLHF. CDR3 DNA sequence: TGTGCCAGCAGTCGGCAGGTTGTGGATTCACCCCTCCACTTT.

The chain employs TRBV12-5 and TRBJ2-7; TRBD2 aligns across 7 bases. Germline CDR1 LGHNT, CDR2 FRNRAP. The CDR3 has 16 residues. The V gene end was trimmed by 0 bases and the J gene end by 2 bases; junction bases not matched to a gene: 7. CDR3 region: CASGLVLGGGAYEQYF. The CDR3 nucleotides read TGTGCTAGTGGTTTGGTACTTGGCGGGGGAGCCTACGAGCAGTACTTC.

The chain links TRBV5-1 to TRBJ2-7, with TRBD1 as a possible D gene (6 bases). The CDR3 runs to 15 residues. The V end was cut by 2 bases, the J end by 2 bases, with 14 bases between. Germline CDR1 SGHRS, CDR2 YFSETQ. The CDR3 region is CASSLNLDSTYEQYF. In nucleotides, the CDR3 is TGCGCCAGCAGCTTAAACTTGGACAGTACCTACGAGCAGTACTTC.

The chain links TRBV6-1 to TRBJ1-2, with 8 bases lining up with TRBD1. V lost 7 bases and J lost 8; bases outside the gene matches: 15. The CDR3 runs to 15 residues. From germline, CDR1 is MNHNS and CDR2 SASEGT. The CDR3 nucleotides read TGTGCCAGCACCCCCAGTGGCACAGGGGGTGTAGGCTACACCTTC. Its protein product is CASTPSGTGGVGYTF.

This chain connects TRBV7-2 to TRBJ2-3; no reliable D call. Trimming shortened V by 3 bases and J by 1 base, and 11 bases separated the two germline ends. Per germline, CDR1 SGHTA and CDR2 FQGNSA. This CDR3 is built from 15 residues. The CDR3 sequence is CASSLYSLRTDTQYF. The CDR3 DNA follows: TGTGCCAGCAGCTTGTATTCTCTCCGCACAGATACGCAGTATTTT.

This sequence joins TRBV11-2 and TRBJ2-7; D perhaps matches TRBD2 (5 bases). Germline assignment: CDR1 SGHAT and CDR2 FQNNGV. This CDR3 has 15 residues. V dropped 0 bases and J dropped 6 bases, with 15 bases sitting between them. CDR3 protein: CASSLEWRAGREQYF. The CDR3 DNA reads TGTGCCAGCAGCTTAGAATGGCGGGCTGGCCGCGAGCAGTACTTC.

This sequence joins TRBV6-5 and TRBJ1-3; 8 nucleotides agree with TRBD1. The CDR3 loop spans 15 amino acids. V gave up 6 bases and J gave up 0 bases; unmatched junction bases: 4. Looked up from germline, CDR1 is MNHEY and CDR2 is SVGAGI. The CDR3 is CASSRTGSSGNTIYF. Written as DNA, the CDR3 is TGTGCCAGCAGCCGGACAGGGTCCTCTGGAAACACCATATATTTT.

There are a few counts of this clone. The chain combines TRBV18 with TRBJ2-5; 7 bases line up with TRBD2. CDR3 length: 16 residues. The germline V gene has CDR1 KGHSH and CDR2 LQKENI. With V trimmed by 3 bases and J by 5 bases, 12 bases remained unmatched. DNA of the CDR3: TGTGCCAGCTCACCGGCAGTGGGCGGGGGAGGCGAGACCCAGTACTTC. This gives the protein CASSPAVGGGGETQYF.

The genes are TRBV9 and TRBJ2-5; TRBD2 matches 11 bases. The V gene's germline CDR1 is SGDLS and CDR2 YYNGEE. With 0 bases clipped from V and 7 bases from J, the junction kept 8 bases outside the gene matches. The CDR3 loop spans 16 amino acids. CDR3 bases: TGTGCCAGCAGCGTAGCTAGCGGGGGGACAACCGGGACCCAGTACTTC. Its protein is CASSVASGGTTGTQYF.

This chain joins TRBV25-1 and TRBJ1-4; tentatively, D is TRBD1 (5 bases). This CDR3 has 15 amino acids. CDR1 and CDR2 (germline): MGHDK, SYGVNS. V was pared by 5 bases and J by 5 bases, with 15 bases between. CDR3 nucleotide sequence: TGTGCCAGCAGTCCGGTCGGGACTGCGAATGAAAAACTGTTTTTT. It encodes CASSPVGTANEKLFF.

The chain uses TRBV27 and TRBJ2-7; D is possibly TRBD2 (5 bases). V was clipped by 6 bases and J by 12 bases, with 21 bases between them. CDR1 is MNHEY and CDR2 is SMNVEV in the germline V gene (reference sequence). The CDR3 spans 13 residues. CDR3 protein: CASSHRLGEARYF. For the CDR3, the DNA is TGTGCCAGCAGCCACCGCCTCGGGGAAGCACGGTACTTC.

J is TRBJ2-2 and V is TRBV7-2; the D call may be TRBD1 or TRBD2 (5 bases each). CDR3 length equals 16 residues. The germline V gene has CDR1 SGHTA and CDR2 FQGNSA. The V end lost 4 bases, the J end lost 6 bases, and 18 bases lay between the germline ends. As DNA, the CDR3 is TGTGCCAGCAGCTCATCCGGGACGCCTCTAGCCGGGGAGCTGTTTTTT. Encoded protein: CASSSSGTPLAGELFF.

The CDR3 nucleotides are TGTGCCAGCAGCGTTTCGGATGTACGGAGAAGCTCTGGGGCCAACGTCCTGACTTTC. Protein sequence: CASSVSDVRRSSGANVLTF. The rearrangement links TRBV4-2 to TRBJ2-6, with no clear D. Trimming removed 5 bases from V and 0 bases from J, with 20 bases in between. This CDR3 has 19 residues. Germline CDR1 is LGHNA and CDR2 is YNFKEQ.

The genes are TRBV7-8 and TRBJ1-3; maybe TRBD1 (5 bases). Trimming shortened V by 5 bases and J by 1 base, and 12 bases separated the two germline ends. This CDR3 has 15 amino acids. Germline V gene lookup returns CDR1 SGHVS and CDR2 FQNEAQ. The CDR3 spells CASSAQGTSGNTIYF. CDR3 nucleotide sequence: TGTGCCAGCAGCGCGCAAGGGACGTCTGGAAACACCATATATTTT. The complete variable domain, with remaining parts taken from reference TRBV7-8 and TRBJ1-3, reads GAGVSQSPRYKVAKRGQDVALRCDPISGHVSLFWYQQALGQGPEFLTYFQNEAQLDKSGLPSDRFFAERPEGSVSTLKIQRTQQEDSAVYLCASSAQGTSGNTIYFGEGSWLTVV.

The chain links TRBV5-1 to TRBJ1-5; 9 bases line up with TRBD1. This CDR3 spans 16 amino acids. Germline trimming cut 4 bases from V and 2 bases from J; bases unmatched to any gene: 7. Germline CDR1 SGHRS, CDR2 YFSETQ. CDR3 amino acids: CASSPTGGIGNQPQHF. The CDR3 DNA reads TGCGCCAGCAGCCCGACAGGGGGAATTGGCAATCAGCCCCAGCATTTT.

This chain connects TRBV5-1 to TRBJ1-1, with 7 bases that match TRBD1. The CDR3 sequence is 15 residues long. V shed 4 bases and J 3 bases; nucleotides not matched to a gene: 9. Germline V gives CDR1 SGHRS, CDR2 YFSETQ. DNA of the CDR3: TGCGCCAGCAGCCTGAGATCAGGGGGAGACACTGAAGCTTTCTTT. This gives the protein CASSLRSGGDTEAFF.

This sequence joins TRBV4-1 and TRBJ2-3; 7 bases are shared with TRBD2. The junction had 13 bases not matched to a gene; V was cut back by 8 bases and J by 5 bases. The CDR3 spans 15 residues. The germline V gene encodes CDR1 MGHRA and CDR2 YSYEKL. CDR3 loop: CASGGVGLLRDTQYF. DNA of the CDR3: TGCGCCAGCGGGGGGGTTGGGTTATTGAGAGATACGCAGTATTTT.

This clone was detected only once. The chain recombines TRBV19 with TRBJ1-1; D remains ambiguous. CDR1 and CDR2 from the germline V gene are LNHDA and SQIVND (reference sequence). This CDR3 comprises 14 residues. Trimming stripped 2 bases from V and 7 bases from J, with 14 bases between. The CDR3 region is CASSIRSGGSEAFF. As DNA, the CDR3 is TGTGCCAGTAGTATACGTTCAGGTGGCAGTGAAGCTTTCTTT.

The chain joins TRBV7-3 to TRBJ1-1; D possibly corresponds to TRBD1 (6 bases). The germline V and J ends were trimmed by 4 bases and 0 bases, with 9 bases remaining between them. The V gene's germline CDR1 is SGHTA and CDR2 FQGTGA. The CDR3 is 14 amino acids. This CDR3 is CASSSQGMNTEAFF. CDR3 in DNA: TGTGCCAGCAGCTCTCAGGGGATGAACACTGAAGCTTTCTTT.

J is TRBJ2-3 and V is TRBV7-6; 7 nucleotides agree with TRBD1. The CDR3 has 17 amino acids. J gave up 2 bases and V 4 bases, and 12 bases lay outside the gene matches. Germline V CDR1 and CDR2: SGHVS, FNYEAQ. CDR3 coding DNA: TGTGCCAGCAGCTCACGACAGGGCCGAGGCTTCACAGATACGCAGTATTTT. Protein: CASSSRQGRGFTDTQYF.